What follows describes a single T cell receptor (beta chain). Its antigen is currently unknown. These data belong to a study of beta chain features in type 1 diabetes. Study-wide context: Patients were similar to healthy donors in age and gender (as well as in cell yields).

Broader study findings: Moderate but significant shortening of TCRB CDR3s was recorded in all four CD4+ subsets from Type 1 diabetes patients. In comparison with healthy donors, patients had naive, central memory and Treg TCRB repertoires that appeared more similar. Lower insertion and higher deletion counts appeared at VDJ junctions in type 1 diabetes patients.

The study reverse transcribed the entire isolated RNA, so it sequenced expressed TCRB transcripts. Assay used: immunoSEQ multiplex PCR; TCRdb lists only in-frame clones, some missing. The table includes around 430,000 clones, around 28% detected once. The sample taken for sequencing was naive CD4+ T cells from blood. The TCR sequence derives from a man younger than 30 in good health.

This CDR3 is CSVDRGGEAFF. For the CDR3, the DNA is TGCAGCGTCGACCGGGGAGGGGAAGCTTTCTTT. The V call is TRBV29-1, the J call TRBJ1-1; D is uncertain. V shed 6 bases and J shed 8 bases, with 13 bases lying between them. Germline loops: CDR1 SQVTM, CDR2 ANQGSEA. This CDR3 comprises 11 residues.